This T cell receptor beta chain comes out of a study of blood T cells in healthy people across ages. Findings of the study overall: Older individuals had lower TCR beta diversity per million T cells (the decline was roughly linear). Bulk PBMC profiling left naive and antigen-experienced comparisons inconclusive.

Notes on this clonotype: Antigen: not known.

The CDR3 sequence is 14 residues long. The V gene lost 2 bases and the J gene lost 6 bases, with 14 bases spanning the gap. From germline, CDR1 is SEHNR and CDR2 FQNEAQ (reference sequence). At least 6 micrograms of total RNA were extracted per sample. Primed by a sample-barcoded 5' primer and a J-beta primer mix, a second PCR proceeded for about 7 to 12 cycles. Every single cDNA molecule received a tag from a template-switch adaptor with 12 random nucleotides. TCRdb used MiXCR to reprocess the 5' RACE reads, holding one entry per CDR3 protein. This table has around 1,000,000 distinct CDR3 sequences, under 30% appearing once. These data are also associated with another study on T cells of mothers and their children.

The sequencing input was blood. The clonotype originates from a girl aged 2 to 9 in good health. V usage is TRBV7-9 and J usage is TRBJ2-7; tentatively, D is TRBD2 (6 bases). The CDR3 reads CASSLIDAGGEQYF. The CDR3 DNA is TGTGCCAGCAGCTTAATTGACGCCGGGGGCGAGCAGTACTTC.